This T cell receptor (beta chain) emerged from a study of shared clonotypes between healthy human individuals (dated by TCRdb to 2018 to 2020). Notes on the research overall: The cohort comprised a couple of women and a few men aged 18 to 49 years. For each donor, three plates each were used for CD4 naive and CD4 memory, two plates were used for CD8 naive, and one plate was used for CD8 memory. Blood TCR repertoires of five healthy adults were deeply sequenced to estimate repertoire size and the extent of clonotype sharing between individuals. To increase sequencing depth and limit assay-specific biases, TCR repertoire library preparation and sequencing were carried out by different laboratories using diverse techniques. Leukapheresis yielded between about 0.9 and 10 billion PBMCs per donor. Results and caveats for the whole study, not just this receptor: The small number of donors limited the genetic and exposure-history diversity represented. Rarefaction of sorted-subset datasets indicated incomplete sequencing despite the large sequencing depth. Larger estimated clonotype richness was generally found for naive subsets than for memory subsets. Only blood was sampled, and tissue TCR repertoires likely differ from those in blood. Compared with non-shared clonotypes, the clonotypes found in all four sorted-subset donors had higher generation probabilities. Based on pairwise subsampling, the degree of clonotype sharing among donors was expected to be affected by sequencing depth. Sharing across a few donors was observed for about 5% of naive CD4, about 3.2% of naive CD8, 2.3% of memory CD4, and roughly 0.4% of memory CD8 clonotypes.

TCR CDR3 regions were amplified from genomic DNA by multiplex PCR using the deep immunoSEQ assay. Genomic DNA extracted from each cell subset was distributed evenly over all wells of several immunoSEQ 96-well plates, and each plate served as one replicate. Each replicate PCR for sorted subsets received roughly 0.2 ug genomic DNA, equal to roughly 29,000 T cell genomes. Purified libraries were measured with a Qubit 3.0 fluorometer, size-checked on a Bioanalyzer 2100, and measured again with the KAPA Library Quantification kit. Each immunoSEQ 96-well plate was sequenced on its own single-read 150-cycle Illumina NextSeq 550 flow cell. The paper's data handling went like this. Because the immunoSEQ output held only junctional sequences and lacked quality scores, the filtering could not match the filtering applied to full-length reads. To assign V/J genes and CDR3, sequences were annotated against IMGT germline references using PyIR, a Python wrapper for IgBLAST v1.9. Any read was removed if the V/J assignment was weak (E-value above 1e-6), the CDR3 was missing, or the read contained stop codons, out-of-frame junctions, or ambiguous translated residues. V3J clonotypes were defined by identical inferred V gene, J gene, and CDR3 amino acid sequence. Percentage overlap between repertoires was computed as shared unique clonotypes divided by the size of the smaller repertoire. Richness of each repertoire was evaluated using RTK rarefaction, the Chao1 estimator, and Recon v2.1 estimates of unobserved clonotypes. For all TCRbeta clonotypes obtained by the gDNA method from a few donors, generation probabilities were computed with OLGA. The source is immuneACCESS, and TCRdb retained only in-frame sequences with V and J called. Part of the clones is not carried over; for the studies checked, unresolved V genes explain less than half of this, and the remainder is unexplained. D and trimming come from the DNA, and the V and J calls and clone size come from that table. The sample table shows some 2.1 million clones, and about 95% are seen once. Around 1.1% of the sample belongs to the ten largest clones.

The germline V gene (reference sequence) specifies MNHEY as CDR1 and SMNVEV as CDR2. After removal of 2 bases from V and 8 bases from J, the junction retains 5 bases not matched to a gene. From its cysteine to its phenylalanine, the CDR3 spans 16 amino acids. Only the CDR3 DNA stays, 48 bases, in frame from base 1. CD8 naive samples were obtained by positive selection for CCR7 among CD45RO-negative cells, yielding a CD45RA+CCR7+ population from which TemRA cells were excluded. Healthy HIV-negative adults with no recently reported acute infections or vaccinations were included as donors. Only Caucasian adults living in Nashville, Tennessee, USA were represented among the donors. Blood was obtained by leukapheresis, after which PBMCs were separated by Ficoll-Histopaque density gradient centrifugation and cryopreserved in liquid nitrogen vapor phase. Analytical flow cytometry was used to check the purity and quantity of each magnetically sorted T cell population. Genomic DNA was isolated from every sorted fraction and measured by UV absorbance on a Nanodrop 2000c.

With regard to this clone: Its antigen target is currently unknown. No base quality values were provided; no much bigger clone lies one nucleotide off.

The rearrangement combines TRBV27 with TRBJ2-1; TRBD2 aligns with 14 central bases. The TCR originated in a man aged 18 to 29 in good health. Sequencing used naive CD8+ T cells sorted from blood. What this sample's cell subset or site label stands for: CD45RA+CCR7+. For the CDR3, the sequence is CASSLLGTSGGHEQFF. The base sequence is TGTGCCAGCAGTTTACTAGGGACTAGCGGGGGCCATGAGCAGTTCTTC.